The source of this T cell receptor beta chain is a study of Graves' ophthalmopathy and Graves' hyperthyroidism. Whole-study context: Hyperthyroidism was classified as stable if no ophthalmopathy occurred within 18 months of follow-up.

For repertoire sequencing, the TCR beta CDR3 regions were amplified from RNA transcripts. HTBI primers served in a first-round RT-PCR, which a second-round multiplex PCR followed. TCRdb used MiXCR to reprocess the multiplex PCR reads, holding one entry per CDR3 protein. The sample has around 1,000,000 distinct CDR3 sequences; about 36% are singletons. The germline V and J ends were trimmed by 5 bases and 11 bases, with 4 bases remaining between them. The CDR3 contains 9 residues. Germline V gene data show CDR1 as DFQATT and CDR2 as SNEGSKA (reference sequence). Patients newly diagnosed with hyperthyroidism, under 2 months' duration, were aged 18 to 65, the study reports. Study-wide results and limits: Detected in blood as well were most expanded thyroid clonotypes with frequency above 0.001.

Note on this clonotype: Its antigen remains unknown.

The chain uses TRBV20-1 and TRBJ2-6; D remains unclear. The sequencing input was peripheral blood or thyroid tissue (not recorded which). This TCR was sampled from an adult man with Graves' hyperthyroidism. The CDR3 loop reads CSAADVLTF. Written as DNA, the CDR3 is TGCAGTGCTGCGGACGTCCTGACTTTC.